This TCR beta chain was identified during a study of blood T cell repertoires in COVID-19. Looking at the study overall: Acute and convalescent COVID-19 specimens originated in the United States, Italy and Spain. The analysed material was cDNA or gDNA that came from T cells, B-cell-depleted T cells, or PBMCs.

Under the authors' procedure: Researchers report that nucleated cell counts were estimated from reference gene primer amplification. Profiling relied on immunoSEQ multiplex PCR, and the TCRdb table lists in-frame clones only, not all of them. The V and J calls and clone size are taken from that table; D and trimming were inferred from the DNA. The sample includes 140,000 to 150,000 clones, 80% of them seen just once. This clone was seen a single time. The germline gives CDR1 MNHEY, CDR2 SVGEGT. The CDR3 runs to 15 residues. V gave up 6 bases and J gave up 7 bases, with 19 bases separating them. This chain uses TRBV6-2 or TRBV6-3 with TRBJ2-1, with D perhaps matching TRBD1 (5 bases). Specimen: peripheral blood. The receptor was isolated from a woman aged 45-65 years with acute or convalescent COVID-19. CDR3 in DNA: TGTGCCAGCAGCCTAGGATCAGGGTCGCGGAATGAGCAGTTCTTC. Its protein is CASSLGSGSRNEQFF.